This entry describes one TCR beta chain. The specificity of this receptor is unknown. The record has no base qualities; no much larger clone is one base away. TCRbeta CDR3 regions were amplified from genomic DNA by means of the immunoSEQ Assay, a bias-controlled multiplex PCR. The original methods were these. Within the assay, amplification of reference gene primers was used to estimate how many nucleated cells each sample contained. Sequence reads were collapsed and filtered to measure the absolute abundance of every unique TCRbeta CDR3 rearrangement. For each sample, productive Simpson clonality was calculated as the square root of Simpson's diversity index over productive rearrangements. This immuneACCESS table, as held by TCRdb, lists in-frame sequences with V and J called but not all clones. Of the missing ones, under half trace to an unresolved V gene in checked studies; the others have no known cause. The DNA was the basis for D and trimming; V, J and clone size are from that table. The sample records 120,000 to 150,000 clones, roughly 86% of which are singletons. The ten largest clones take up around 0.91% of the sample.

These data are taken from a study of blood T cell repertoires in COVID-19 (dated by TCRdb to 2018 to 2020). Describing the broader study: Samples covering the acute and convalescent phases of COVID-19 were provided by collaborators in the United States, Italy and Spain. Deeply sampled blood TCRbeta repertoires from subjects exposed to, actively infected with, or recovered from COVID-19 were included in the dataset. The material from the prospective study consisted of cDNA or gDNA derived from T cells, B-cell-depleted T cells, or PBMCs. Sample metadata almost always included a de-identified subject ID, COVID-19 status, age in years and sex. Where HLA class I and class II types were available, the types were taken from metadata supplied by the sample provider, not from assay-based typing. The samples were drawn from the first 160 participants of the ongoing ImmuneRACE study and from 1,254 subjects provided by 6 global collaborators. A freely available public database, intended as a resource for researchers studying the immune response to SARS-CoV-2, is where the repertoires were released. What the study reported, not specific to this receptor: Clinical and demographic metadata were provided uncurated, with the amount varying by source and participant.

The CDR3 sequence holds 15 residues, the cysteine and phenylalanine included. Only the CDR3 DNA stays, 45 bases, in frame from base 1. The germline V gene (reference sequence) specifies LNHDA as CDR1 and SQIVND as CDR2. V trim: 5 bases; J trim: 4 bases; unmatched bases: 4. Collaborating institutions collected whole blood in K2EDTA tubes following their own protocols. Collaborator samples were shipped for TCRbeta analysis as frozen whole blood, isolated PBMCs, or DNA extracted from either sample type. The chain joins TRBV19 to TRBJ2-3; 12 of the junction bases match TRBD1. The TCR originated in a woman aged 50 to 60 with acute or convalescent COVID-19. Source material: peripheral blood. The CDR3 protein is CASSWDRGPADTQYF. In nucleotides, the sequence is TGTGCCAGTAGTTGGGACAGGGGGCCCGCAGATACGCAGTATTTT. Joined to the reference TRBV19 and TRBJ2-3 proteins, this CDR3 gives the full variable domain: DGGITQSPKYLFRKEGQNVTLSCEQNLNHDAMYWYRQDPGQGLRLIYYSQIVNDFQKGDIAEGYSVSREKKESFPLTVTSAQKNPTAFYLCASSWDRGPADTQYFGPGTRLTVL.